The 27 T cell receptor beta chains below all came from one sample that was sequenced in a study of T cells in Graves' hyperthyroidism and ophthalmopathy. TCR beta CDR3 sequences were amplified from RNA transcripts. Initially, a first-round RT-PCR of the TCR CDR3 employed the HTBI primer set. TCRdb used MiXCR to reprocess the multiplex PCR reads, holding one entry per CDR3 protein. The sample lists around 450,000 distinct CDR3 sequences; roughly 15% were seen once. Sample: blood. The receptors were sampled from a woman aged 18-30 years with Graves' hyperthyroidism.

This clonotype has a count of ten or more. The chain has TRBV5-1 and TRBJ2-2; D perhaps matches TRBD2 (5 bases). The germline gives CDR1 SGHRS, CDR2 YFSETQ. The CDR3 is 15 amino acids. Trimming removed 1 base from V and 1 base from J, with 8 bases in between. The CDR3 nucleotides are TGCGCCAGCAGCTTGTGGAGCGGGAACACCGGGGAGCTGTTTTTT. Translation: CASSLWSGNTGELFF.

This clonotype was picked up many times. The chain has TRBV28 and TRBJ2-7; D perhaps matches TRBD2 (6 bases). The CDR3 consists of 13 residues. Per the germline V gene, CDR1 is MDHEN and CDR2 is SYDVKM. Trimming pared 2 bases from V and 6 bases from J, leaving 11 bases between. Here the CDR3 reads CASSLAGFGEQYF. The CDR3, as DNA: TGTGCCAGCAGTTTAGCGGGGTTTGGCGAGCAGTACTTC.

In its sample, this clonotype was seen many times. This CDR3 reads CASSLGQGSSPLHF. CDR3 coding DNA: TGTGCCAGCAGCTTAGGACAGGGGAGCTCACCCCTCCACTTT. The V and J genes are TRBV2 and TRBJ1-6; 9 nucleotides line up with TRBD1. Germline V gives CDR1 SNHLY, CDR2 FYNNEI. The CDR3 runs 14 residues. The junction had 7 bases not matched to a gene; V was cut back by 6 bases and J by 10 bases. Looking up the rest from reference TRBV2 and TRBJ1-6 gives the full variable domain: EPEVTQTPSHQVTQMGQEVILRCVPISNHLYFYWYRQILGQKVEFLVSFYNNEISEKSEIFDDQFSVERPDGSNFTLKIRSTKLEDSAMYFCASSLGQGSSPLHFGNGTRLTVT.

This clonotype was seen at least ten times. V and J are TRBV7-2 and TRBJ2-5; a weak D match, TRBD1 (5 bases). Trimming pared 5 bases from V and 2 bases from J, leaving 12 bases between. Germline V gene sequence: CDR1 SGHTA, CDR2 FQGNSA. The CDR3 length is 14 residues. The CDR3 bases are TGTGCCAGCAGCACGAGCGACAGACAAGAGACCCAGTACTTC. Amino acids: CASSTSDRQETQYF.

The CDR3: CASSGTGTGTEKLFF. The CDR3 DNA sequence: TGTGCCAGCAGCGGAACCGGGACAGGGACTGAAAAACTGTTTTTT. This chain connects TRBV7-2 to TRBJ1-4; TRBD1 agrees at 9 bases. Germline-derived CDR1 and CDR2 are SGHTA and FQGNSA. The J segment lost 7 bases and the V segment lost 5 bases, leaving 8 bases of the junction unmatched. The CDR3 covers 15 residues.

This clonotype was detected a few times. The chain uses TRBV5-6 and TRBJ2-2; weak D call: TRBD2 (6 bases). CDR1 is SGHDT, CDR2 YYEEEE, per germline. The CDR3 runs to 16 residues. The V end lost 6 bases, the J end lost 4 bases, and 19 bases lay between the germline ends. The CDR3 reads CASTRLSLASTGELFF. The CDR3 coding sequence is TGTGCCAGCACCCGTTTGTCTCTAGCGTCCACCGGGGAGCTGTTTTTT.

Many counts were recorded for this clonotype. The chain joins TRBV27 to TRBJ1-1; D remains unclear. With 5 bases removed from V and 4 bases from J, the gap between germline ends came to 11 bases. The V gene's germline CDR1 is MNHEY and CDR2 SMNVEV (reference sequence). This CDR3 comprises 13 residues. Here the CDR3 reads CASSPGLGTEAFF. The CDR3 DNA is TGTGCCAGCAGTCCGGGCTTGGGCACTGAAGCTTTCTTT.

In its sample, this clonotype was seen many times. The rearrangement joins TRBV7-6 to TRBJ2-1, with D tentatively TRBD1 (6 bases). With 2 bases removed from V and 8 bases from J, the gap between germline ends came to 10 bases. Germline CDR1 and CDR2: SGHVS and FNYEAQ. The CDR3 is made up of 13 amino acids. CDR3 sequence reads: CASSLQGLDEQFF. DNA for the CDR3: TGTGCCAGCAGCTTACAGGGGCTCGATGAGCAGTTCTTC. The full variable domain, rest sourced from reference TRBV7-6 and TRBJ2-1, is GAGVSQSPRYKVTKRGQDVALRCDPISGHVSLYWYRQALGQGPEFLTYFNYEAQQDKSGLPNDRFSAERPEGSISTLTIQRTEQRDSAMYRCASSLQGLDEQFFGPGTRLTVL.

This clonotype was detected a few times. V usage is TRBV12-3 or TRBV12-4 and J usage is TRBJ2-3, with TRBD2 identical over 7 bases. The CDR3 is made up of 16 amino acids. The V gene end was trimmed by 10 bases and the J gene end by 2 bases; junction bases not matched to a gene: 15. CDR3 bases: TGTGCCACCCGTGTGGCTCCTAGCGGATCCACAGATACGCAGTATTTT. This translates into CATRVAPSGSTDTQYF.

This clonotype was observed at least ten times. The chain uses TRBV12-3 or TRBV12-4 and TRBJ2-5, with D unclear. This CDR3 spans 12 amino acids. V lost 8 bases to trimming and J lost 2 bases, with 9 bases between them. CDR3 amino acids: CASSNRQETQYF. In nucleotides, the CDR3 is TGTGCCAGCTCCAATCGTCAAGAGACCCAGTACTTC.

In this sample, this clonotype turned up many times. The chain links TRBV27 to TRBJ2-1; 8 bases agree with TRBD1. CDR3 length: 17 residues. V dropped 0 bases and J dropped 9; count of bases not matched to a gene: 13. CDR1 is MNHEY and CDR2 is SMNVEV in the germline V gene (reference sequence). In DNA, the CDR3 is TGTGCCAGCAGTTTATCTTGGGGCAGGGGGCTACTTGGTGAGCAGTTCTTC. Amino acids: CASSLSWGRGLLGEQFF.

The genes are TRBV28 and TRBJ1-5; D uncertain. The CDR3 length is 14 residues. V was cut by 6 bases and J by 0 bases, with 9 bases left in between. Per germline, CDR1 MDHEN and CDR2 SYDVKM. In nucleotides, the CDR3 is TGTGCCAGCAGGTTACGGAGTAGCAATCAGCCCCAGCATTTT. This sequence encodes CASRLRSSNQPQHF.

V gene TRBV20-1 combines with J gene TRBJ1-1; 7 bases agree with TRBD1. The CDR3 runs to 14 residues. Germline V lookup: CDR1 DFQATT, CDR2 SNEGSKA (reference sequence). Trimming removed 6 bases from V and 1 base from J; junction bases left unmatched: 8. The CDR3, as DNA: TGCAGTGCCCCCCCGGGACAGCAGAACACTGAAGCTTTCTTT. It codes for CSAPPGQQNTEAFF.

This clonotype was seen at least ten times. CDR3 DNA: TGTGCCAGCAGTTACTCCCGAACTAATGAAAAACTGTTTTTT. Protein: CASSYSRTNEKLFF. The chain uses TRBV6-5 and TRBJ1-4; unclear D gene. The CDR3 sequence is 14 residues long. Germline assignment: CDR1 MNHEY and CDR2 SVGAGI. Trimming shortened V by 0 bases and J by 1 base, and 3 bases separated the two germline ends.

Ten or more counts support this clonotype. This rearrangement joins TRBV5-1 to TRBJ2-1; 7 bases map to TRBD2. CDR1 SGHRS and CDR2 YFSETQ come from the germline V gene. The CDR3 consists of 15 residues. With 4 bases clipped from V and 3 bases from J, the junction kept 7 bases outside the gene matches. The DNA of the CDR3 is TGCGCCAGCAGCATCGAACTAGCGATCTACAATGAGCAGTTCTTC. Translation: CASSIELAIYNEQFF.

V gene TRBV4-1 combines with J gene TRBJ2-3; the D is unclear. V dropped 5 bases and J dropped 2 bases, with 17 bases sitting between them. CDR1 and CDR2 from the germline V gene are MGHRA and YSYEKL. This CDR3 is 16 amino acids long. The CDR3 DNA reads TGCGCCAGCAGCTTAGGTTCGGGCGGTGACACAGATACGCAGTATTTT. This sequence encodes CASSLGSGGDTDTQYF.

This clonotype was counted a few times. The chain couples TRBV4-1 to TRBJ1-1, with TRBD1 matching over 7 bases. This CDR3 region has 15 residues. Germline CDR1 MGHRA, CDR2 YSYEKL. V shed 3 bases, J shed 6 bases, and the junction held 10 bases outside the gene matches. CDR3 residues: CASSQKTGTAAEAFF. The CDR3 coding sequence is TGCGCCAGCAGCCAGAAGACAGGGACGGCCGCTGAAGCTTTCTTT.

This clonotype occurred a few times. Here the CDR3 DNA reads TGTGCCAGCAGTTACTCTATCTCTGGGGCCAACGTCCTGACTTTC. Translation: CASSYSISGANVLTF. V gene TRBV6-5 combines with J gene TRBJ2-6; D uncertain. V lost 0 bases and J 0 bases, leaving 3 bases between the germline ends. Per germline, CDR1 MNHEY and CDR2 SVGAGI. This CDR3 comprises 15 residues.

This clonotype came up many times. V usage is TRBV30 and J usage is TRBJ2-7; TRBD2 matches at 8 bases. V gave up 3 bases and J gave up 6 bases; unmatched junction bases: 7. The CDR3 sequence is 13 residues long. Germline assignment: CDR1 GTSNPN and CDR2 SVGIG (reference sequence). The CDR3, as DNA: TGTGCCTGGAGCGTCACGACTAGCGTCGAGCAGTACTTC. It codes for CAWSVTTSVEQYF.

This clonotype was seen a single time. The genes are TRBV19 and TRBJ1-5, with D maybe TRBD1 (5 bases). With 5 bases removed from V and 6 bases from J, the gap between germline ends came to 14 bases. The germline CDR1 and CDR2 sequences are LNHDA and SQIVND (reference sequence). The CDR3 extends over 14 amino acids. CDR3 nucleotides: TGTGCCAGTAGTGGTGACAGTTTTGGTCAGCCCCAGCATTTT. Translation: CASSGDSFGQPQHF.

The rearrangement links TRBV28 to TRBJ2-2, with 9 bases identical to TRBD1. The germline V gene encodes CDR1 MDHEN and CDR2 SYDVKM. The CDR3 consists of 19 residues. V trimming: 1 base; J trimming: 4 bases; junction bases outside the gene matches: 13. CDR3 region: CASSLFFHTGGWGTGELFF. The CDR3 bases are TGTGCCAGCAGTTTATTTTTCCACACAGGGGGCTGGGGCACCGGGGAGCTGTTTTTT.

In the case of this clonotype: Since a much larger clone is just one base distant, this may be a read error. This chain links TRBV10-3 with TRBJ1-2; no clear D gene. The V and J ends lost 5 bases and 3 bases respectively, with 10 bases between them. CDR1 is ENHRY and CDR2 is SYGVKD in the germline V gene. The CDR3 contains 13 residues. CDR3 residues: CAISLGQDYGYTF. In nucleotides, the CDR3 is TGTGCCATCAGTCTGGGCCAGGACTATGGCTACACCTTC.

This clonotype showed up many times. V gene TRBV27 combines with J gene TRBJ1-1; 7 nucleotides line up with TRBD1. CDR1 and CDR2 from the germline V gene are MNHEY and SMNVEV (reference sequence). The CDR3 totals 13 residues. With V trimmed by 9 bases and J by 3 bases, 7 bases remained unmatched. Here the CDR3 reads CASRVTGDTEAFF. The CDR3 DNA reads TGTGCCAGTAGAGTCACAGGGGACACTGAAGCTTTCTTT.

The chain is built from TRBV20-1 and TRBJ2-7; D call uncertain. CDR1 DFQATT and CDR2 SNEGSKA come from the germline V gene (reference sequence). The germline V and J ends were trimmed by 2 bases and 2 bases, with 10 bases remaining between them. CDR3 size: 13 residues. CDR3 nucleotides: TGCAGTGCTAGACGGCAGTCAGCCTACGAGCAGTACTTC. Its protein is CSARRQSAYEQYF.

This clonotype showed up many times. The rearrangement links TRBV7-2 to TRBJ2-1; D might be TRBD1 or TRBD2, each matching 5 bases. The CDR3 is made up of 12 amino acids. CDR1 is SGHTA and CDR2 is FQGNSA in the germline V gene. V was trimmed by 5 bases and J by 10 bases, leaving 12 bases between them. CDR3 amino acids: CASSRGGWEQFF. CDR3 DNA: TGTGCCAGCAGCCGGGGCGGTTGGGAGCAGTTCTTC.

This clonotype was recorded many times. The chain employs TRBV7-2 and TRBJ2-7; 11 nucleotides match TRBD2. The V gene's germline CDR1 is SGHTA and CDR2 FQGNSA. The trim removed 5 bases at V and 3 bases at J, leaving 6 bases unmatched. The CDR3 spans 15 residues. This CDR3 is CASSPRLAGHYEQYF. CDR3 DNA: TGTGCCAGCAGCCCCCGACTAGCGGGGCACTACGAGCAGTACTTC.

This clonotype was seen at least ten times. This chain links TRBV29-1 with TRBJ2-7; 10 bases align to TRBD1. This CDR3 region has 13 residues. Germline assignment: CDR1 SQVTM and CDR2 ANQGSEA. The CDR3 loop is CSGLGQGSYEQYF. CDR3 in DNA: TGCAGTGGCCTGGGACAGGGGTCCTACGAGCAGTACTTC.